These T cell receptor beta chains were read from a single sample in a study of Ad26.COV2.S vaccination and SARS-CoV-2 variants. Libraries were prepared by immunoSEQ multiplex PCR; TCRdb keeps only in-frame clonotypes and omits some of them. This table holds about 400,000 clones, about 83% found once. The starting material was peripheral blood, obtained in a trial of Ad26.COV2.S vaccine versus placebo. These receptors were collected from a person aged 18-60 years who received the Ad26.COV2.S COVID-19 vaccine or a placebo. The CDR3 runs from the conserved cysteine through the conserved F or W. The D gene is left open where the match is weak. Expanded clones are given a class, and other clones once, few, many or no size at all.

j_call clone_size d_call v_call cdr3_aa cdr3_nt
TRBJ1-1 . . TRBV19 CASSTLPGKKDTEAFF TGTGCCAGTAGTACCCTCCCCGGCAAGAAGGATACTGAAGCTTTCTTT
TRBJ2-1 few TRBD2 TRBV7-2 CASSPGGAEYNEQFF TGTGCCAGCAGTCCCGGGGGGGCTGAGTACAATGAGCAGTTCTTC
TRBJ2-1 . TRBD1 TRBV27 CARDRVRVRPYNEQFF TGTGCCAGGGACAGGGTCCGTGTACGGCCCTACAATGAGCAGTTCTTC
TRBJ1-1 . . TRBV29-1 CSVTWGGMNTEAFF TGCAGCGTGACCTGGGGAGGGATGAACACTGAAGCTTTCTTT
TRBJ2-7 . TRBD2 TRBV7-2 CASSLGGLAGTMQYF TGTGCCAGCAGCTTAGGGGGACTAGCGGGTACGATGCAGTACTTC
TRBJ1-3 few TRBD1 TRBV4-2 CASSQDLRTGSGNTIYF TGTGCCAGCAGCCAAGATCTGAGGACAGGGTCTGGAAACACCATATATTTT
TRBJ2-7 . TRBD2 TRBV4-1 CASSQPIRGGSYEQYF TGCGCCAGCAGCCAACCTATTCGGGGCGGGAGCTACGAGCAGTACTTC
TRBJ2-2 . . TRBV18 CASSPPHRANTGELFF TGTGCCAGCTCACCACCCCACAGGGCCAACACCGGGGAGCTGTTTTTT
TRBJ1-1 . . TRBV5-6 CASSLEALNTEAFF TGTGCCAGCAGCTTGGAGGCATTGAACACTGAAGCTTTCTTT
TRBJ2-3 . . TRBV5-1 CASSWTDGSATDTQYF TGCGCCAGCAGCTGGACCGATGGTAGTGCCACAGATACGCAGTATTTT
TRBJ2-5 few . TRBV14 CASSQYLLTSYQETQYF TGTGCCAGCAGCCAATATCTCCTAACCTCGTACCAAGAGACCCAGTACTTC
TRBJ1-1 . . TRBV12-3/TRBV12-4 CASSFLRTEAFF TGTGCCAGCAGTTTCCTCCGTACCGAAGCTTTCTTT
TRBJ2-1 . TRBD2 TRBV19 CASSPYFGLATYEQFF TGTGCCAGTAGTCCCTACTTCGGACTAGCTACCTATGAGCAGTTCTTC
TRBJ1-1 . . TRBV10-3 CAISESLPGDTEAFF TGTGCCATCAGTGAGTCACTGCCAGGGGATACTGAAGCTTTCTTT
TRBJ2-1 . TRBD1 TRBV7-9 CASSLGTGGNNEQFF TGTGCCAGCAGCCTCGGGACAGGGGGGAACAATGAGCAGTTCTTC
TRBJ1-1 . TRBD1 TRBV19 CASSKGQGGALNTEAFF TGTGCCAGTAGTAAAGGACAGGGGGGTGCACTGAACACTGAAGCTTTCTTT
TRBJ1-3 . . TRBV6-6 CASRETAAGNTIYF TGTGCCAGCAGGGAGACAGCGGCCGGAAACACCATATATTTT
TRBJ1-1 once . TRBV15 CATSPYGGDYEAFF TGTGCCACCAGCCCCTACGGTGGCGATTATGAAGCTTTCTTT
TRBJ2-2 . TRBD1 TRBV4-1 CATGTGGLRELFF TGCGCCACGGGGACAGGAGGGTTAAGGGAGCTGTTTTTT
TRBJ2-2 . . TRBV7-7 CASSLEDTGELFF TGTGCCAGCAGCTTAGAGGACACCGGGGAGCTGTTTTTT
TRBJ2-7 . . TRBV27 CASSSTSYEQYF TGTGCCAGCAGTTCTACCTCCTACGAGCAGTACTTC
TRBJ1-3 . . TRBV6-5 CASRPKKDTIYF TGTGCCAGCAGACCCAAAAAGGACACCATATATTTT
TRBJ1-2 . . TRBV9 CASSVGYGMVFSGYTF TGTGCCAGCAGCGTGGGATATGGAATGGTCTTTTCCGGCTACACCTTC
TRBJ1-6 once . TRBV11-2 CASSPQTGDLWGSPLHF TGTGCCAGCAGCCCTCAAACGGGAGACTTGTGGGGTTCACCCCTCCACTTT
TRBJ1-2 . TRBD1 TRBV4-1 CASSHLPDREYGYGYTF TGCGCCAGCAGCCACCTTCCTGACAGGGAGTATGGCTATGGCTACACCTTC
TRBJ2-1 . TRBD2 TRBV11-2 CASSLGGTSGDYNEQFF TGTGCCAGCAGCTTAGGAGGGACTAGCGGGGATTACAATGAGCAGTTCTTC
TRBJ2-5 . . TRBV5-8 CASSWDGQETQYF TGTGCCAGCAGCTGGGACGGTCAAGAGACCCAGTACTTC
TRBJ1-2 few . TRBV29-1 CSVATGSYGYTF TGCAGCGTTGCGACAGGTTCCTATGGCTACACCTTC
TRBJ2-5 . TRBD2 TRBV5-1 CASSLVGASGGPQETQYF TGCGCCAGCAGCTTGGTCGGAGCTAGCGGGGGTCCTCAAGAGACCCAGTACTTC
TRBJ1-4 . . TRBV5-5 CASSLNSDTLEKLFF TGTGCCAGCAGCCTCAACTCGGACACACTTGAAAAACTGTTTTTT
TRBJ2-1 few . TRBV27 CASSFEPYNEQFF TGTGCCAGCAGTTTCGAGCCCTACAATGAGCAGTTCTTC
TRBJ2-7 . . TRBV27 CASSLLGPGAESYEQYF TGTGCCAGCAGTTTACTGGGGCCGGGGGCAGAATCCTACGAGCAGTACTTC
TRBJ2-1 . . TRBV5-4 CASSPSSAYNEQFF TGTGCCAGCAGCCCTTCTAGCGCGTACAATGAGCAGTTCTTC